The T cell receptor (beta chain) described here comes from a study of blood T cells in healthy people across ages (dated by TCRdb to 2015 to 2017). Turning to the overall study: In model experiments, template switching captured about one uniquely barcoded TCR beta cDNA molecule for every two T cells. Using deep sequencing normalized with unique cDNA molecular identifiers, the study measured how TCR beta repertoire diversity changes with age. Four age groups were formed from the donors: young (average approximately 15 years), middle-aged (around 37), aged (62) and long-lived (82). Two additional independent replicas of 1 million unique cDNA reads from the same blood draw were analyzed for two donors (one aged 18 to 29 and one aged 80 or older). Study-level results and caveats: Because profiling used bulk unsorted PBMCs, naive and antigen-experienced compartments could not be compared conclusively. Compared with the aged group, the long-lived group had more naive CD4+ T cells, fewer expanded clones and increased TCR diversity, suggesting age selection. Because donor CMV infection status was unknown, age-related changes in expanded clonotypes were potentially confounded. Observed TCR beta diversity per million T cells fell roughly linearly with age, and a significant reduction was already apparent by age around 40. Estimates of total diversity from one million sequenced T cells were regarded as lower bounds and underestimates. Observed TCR beta diversity correlated strongly with the percentage of naive T cells measured by flow cytometry.

Library preparation used 5' RACE. The sequencer was an Illumina HiSeq 2500. A second roughly 6 to 12 cycle PCR used a sample-barcoded 5' primer and a J-beta primer mix. Each TCR beta cDNA molecule received a unique molecular identifier from a template-switch 5' adaptor carrying 12 random nucleotides. Each sample yielded at least 2.5 million CDR3-containing paired-end reads. First-strand cDNA synthesis was performed from all RNA using the Mint cDNA synthesis kit, with priming by a TRBC-specific oligonucleotide. Following uracil-DNA glycosylase treatment, a first 18-cycle PCR with universal primers M1SS and BC2_uni_R was performed on all cDNA. The paper's processing steps were these. For normalization, 1 million high-quality reads were randomly selected from each sample, with every read carrying a distinct molecular identifier. Instead of being binned into consensus sequences, reads that shared molecular identifiers were thrown out. CDR3 identification, clonotype clustering and error correction used MiTCR with a Q25 quality threshold and the strictest error-elimination algorithm. Lower-bound total TCR beta diversity was estimated with a nonparametric unseen species model using Euler transformation. TCRdb redid the processing of the public reads, applying fastp at Q25 and MiXCR, and retained in-frame beta chains. CDR3 protein sequences are deduplicated, and each keeps its most common genes and DNA. Here the V and J calls rest on TCRdb's processing, not on the authors' analysis. In this sample the table shows approximately 800,000 distinct CDR3 sequences, around a quarter of which occur a single time. Approximately 2.9% of the sample goes to the ten largest clones.

The approximately 41 donors, aged about 6 to 95 years, were systemically healthy Caucasian individuals from Russia. Around 10 milliliters of peripheral blood were collected from each donor into EDTA-treated Vacutainer tubes. Ficoll-Paque density-gradient centrifugation was used to isolate PBMCs, with at least 7 million obtained per sample. Total RNA was extracted from PBMCs with Trizol reagent, with at least 6 micrograms obtained per sample. The percentages of naive CD45RAhigh/CD27high T cells were determined by flow cytometry on a PBMC aliquot from every donor. As for this clonotype: Its antigen is unknown. One base away there is no much larger clone; base qualities are not given.

Trimming costs V 6 bases and J 10 bases, and their ends lie 16 bases apart. The germline V gene (reference sequence) yields DFQATT for CDR1 and SNEGSKA for CDR2. From the cysteine up to the phenylalanine, the CDR3 has a length of 12 residues. Only CDR3 DNA remains: 36 bases, in frame from the first base. The same data also contributed to another study, on T cells of mothers and their children. The second paper states: Donors were nine systemically healthy Caucasian individuals: three mothers and their six children. cDNA synthesis used all of the extracted RNA, with roughly 1.5 ug of RNA in each 15 ul reaction. Sample barcodes and 2-4 random nucleotides were added via the M1S primer in the second PCR. Over 8 million TCR beta CDR3 reads came from each mother, compared with about 3 million reads from each child. Thymic selection shapes the output of TCR recombination in a similar way in related and unrelated pairs, and inherited differences have a minor effect. Normalized repertoire overlap was always found to be slightly, but never significantly, higher in related mother-child pairs than in unrelated mother-child pairs. No persistent microchimeric T cell clones were detected, at a sensitivity of around 97 clones per million clonotypes. To look for features that set related mother-child pairs apart from unrelated individuals, the researchers ran deep NGS to compare the TCR beta repertoires of mothers and children. On average, the children were about 10 +/- 4 years old, while the mothers were around 42 +/- 4 years old. After adapters were ligated using NEBNext reagents, the libraries underwent 100+100 nt paired-end sequencing on an Illumina HiSeq 2000. Mother and child libraries were prepared a month apart and sequenced in separate runs to prevent cross-contamination. For each donor, between 500,000 and 2,000,000 distinct TCR beta clonotypes were identified. Naive TCR beta clonotypes were estimated from low-frequency clonotypes matched to each donor's FACS-determined naive share, without sorting.

The sequence links TRBV20-1 to TRBJ2-1; the D segment might be TRBD1 or TRBD2, since each matches 5 bases. Sample: blood. The origin of this receptor is a boy aged 10-17 years in good health. The sequence in DNA is TGCAGTGCCCACACGGACTCAGGGGAGCAGTTCTTC. Translation gives CSAHTDSGEQFF.